A selection of T cell receptor beta chains follows, all from one sample in a study of blood T cell repertoires in COVID-19. Measured with immunoSEQ multiplex PCR; TCRdb has only the in-frame clones, and not every one. The table shows 250,000 to 400,000 clones, with roughly 90% occurring only once. Sequencing was carried out using peripheral blood. Every receptor here comes from a woman younger than 45 with COVID-19, enrolled during active disease. Each CDR3 is given with its conserved first and last residue. A D gene is named only where the DNA matches it firmly. A clone size is listed for some rows: how often the clone was seen (once, few, many), or a class if it is expanded.

D gene,V gene,J gene,clone size,CDR3 protein,CDR3 DNA
-,TRBV6-5,TRBJ2-3,-,CASSKDSRGDTQYF,TGTGCCAGCAGCAAGGACTCTAGAGGCGATACGCAGTATTTT
TRBD1,TRBV11-2,TRBJ1-4,-,CASSLGTGGGEKLFF,TGTGCCAGCAGCTTAGGGACAGGGGGCGGCGAAAAACTGTTTTTT
TRBD2,TRBV30,TRBJ2-2,once,CAWSVLGLAGSANTGELFF,TGTGCCTGGAGTGTACTAGGGCTAGCGGGTTCCGCGAACACCGGGGAGCTGTTTTTT
-,TRBV9,TRBJ2-4,-,CASSVETGRRGNIQYF,TGTGCCAGCAGCGTAGAGACCGGCCGACGGGGAAACATTCAGTACTTC
-,TRBV7-9,TRBJ1-4,-,CASSRGSLNEKLFF,TGTGCCAGCAGCCGGGGGTCCCTTAATGAAAAACTGTTTTTT
TRBD1,TRBV28,TRBJ1-6,-,CASSPYSGTVNSPLHF,TGTGCCAGCAGTCCCTACTCCGGGACAGTCAATTCACCCCTCCACTTT
-,TRBV5-6,TRBJ1-3,-,CASSSYRPLGSGNTIYF,TGTGCCAGCAGCTCTTACAGGCCCCTAGGGTCTGGAAACACCATATATTTT
TRBD2,TRBV7-2,TRBJ2-1,-,CASRPGLAGDNEQFF,TGTGCCAGCAGGCCGGGACTAGCGGGAGACAATGAGCAGTTCTTC
TRBD1,TRBV6-5,TRBJ1-1,-,CASTRKTGSTEAFF,TGTGCCAGCACCCGAAAGACAGGGAGCACTGAAGCTTTCTTT
TRBD1,TRBV18,TRBJ2-1,-,CASSPRRGQGISEQFF,TGTGCCAGCTCACCACGAAGGGGACAGGGAATCAGCGAGCAGTTCTTC
TRBD1,TRBV2,TRBJ1-5,few,CASSKDRGGNQPQHF,TGTGCCAGCAGCAAGGACAGGGGGGGCAATCAGCCCCAGCATTTT
-,TRBV12-3/TRBV12-4,TRBJ1-6,-,CASSLNGGSPLHF,TGTGCCAGCAGTTTAAACGGTGGTTCACCCCTCCACTTT
TRBD2,TRBV24-1,TRBJ2-1,-,CATSDRLAGSYNEQFF,TGTGCCACCAGTGATCGACTAGCGGGCTCCTACAATGAGCAGTTCTTC
TRBD1,TRBV6-5,TRBJ2-3,-,CASSRDRDGDTQYF,TGTGCCAGCAGTAGGGACAGGGATGGAGATACGCAGTATTTT